This entry lists 9 T cell receptor beta chains sequenced from one sample in a study of control samples from healthy donors and cancer patients. TCRdb's copy holds only in-frame clones and misses some; the assay was immunoSEQ multiplex PCR. The sample lists approximately 100,000 clones; less than 85% were seen once. The sequenced sample consisted of PBMCs. Receptor source: a man between 65 and 85 years old with lung cancer.

V gene TRBV19 combines with J gene TRBJ2-1, with D unresolved. This CDR3 has 13 amino acids. Trimming removed 5 bases from V and 8 bases from J, with 13 bases in between. Germline CDR1 is LNHDA and CDR2 is SQIVND (reference sequence). CDR3 nucleotide sequence: TGTGCCAGTAGTCTGGTGAGAGGCGATGAGCAGTTCTTC. It yields the protein CASSLVRGDEQFF.

The chain employs TRBV5-4 and TRBJ2-2; 9 positions match TRBD1. After removal of 4 bases from V and 11 bases from J, the junction contained 12 bases not matched to a gene. The germline gives CDR1 SGHNT, CDR2 YYREEE (reference sequence). This CDR3 is built from 15 residues. As DNA, the CDR3 is TGTGCCAGCAGCCCTACAGGGGGCGCGATCGGAGAGCTGTTTTTT. The encoded protein is CASSPTGGAIGELFF.

The chain links TRBV7-9 to TRBJ2-3; 7 bases are a match to TRBD2. The CDR3 spans 16 residues. J was trimmed by 4 bases and V by 5 bases; bases with no gene match: 12. Germline assignment: CDR1 SEHNR and CDR2 FQNEAQ (reference sequence). The CDR3: CASSRISAGDADTQYF. The CDR3 region has the DNA TGTGCCAGCAGCCGAATCTCCGCGGGGGACGCAGATACGCAGTATTTT. The full variable domain, in which reference TRBV7-9 and TRBJ2-3 provide the parts outside the CDR3, is DTGVSQNPRHKITKRGQNVTFRCDPISEHNRLYWYRQTLGQGPEFLTYFQNEAQLEKSRLLSDRFSAERPKGSFSTLEIQRTEQGDSAMYLCASSRISAGDADTQYFGPGTRLTVL.

Note on this clone: A junction end diverges from the germline sequence, so it may reflect a read error. The chain joins TRBV2 to TRBJ1-2, with 8 positions matching TRBD1. Germline V gene data show CDR1 as SNHLY and CDR2 as FYNNEI. The CDR3 totals 16 residues. For the CDR3, the DNA is TGTGCCAGCAGTGAAAGACAGGGGCGCCATAACCATGGCTACACCTTC. It translates to CASSERQGRHNHGYTF.

The chain uses TRBV3-1 (or the pseudogene TRBV3-2) and TRBJ1-1; D is unresolved. CDR1 is LGHDT, CDR2 YNNKEL, per germline (reference sequence). The CDR3 extends over 15 amino acids. Trimming took 0 bases from V and 2 from J, leaving 10 bases between them. CDR3 sequence: CASSQDQVLNTEAFF. DNA of the CDR3: TGTGCCAGCAGCCAAGATCAAGTCCTTAACACTGAAGCTTTCTTT.

The gene calls are TRBV10-2 and TRBJ2-7; 8 positions agree with TRBD1. V was pared by 6 bases and J by 3 bases, with 1 base of the junction left unmatched. Germline values: CDR1 WSHSY, CDR2 SAAADI. CDR3 length: 12 amino acids. The DNA of the CDR3 is TGCGCCAGCAGGGACAGGGTCTACGAGCAGTACTTC. The encoded protein is CASRDRVYEQYF.

The V and J genes are TRBV28 and TRBJ1-1, with D perhaps matching TRBD1 (5 bases). The CDR3 is 14 residues long. V was cut by 3 bases and J by 6 bases, with 14 bases left in between. From germline, CDR1 is MDHEN and CDR2 SYDVKM. The CDR3 region is CASSFNFGGPEAFF. Here the CDR3 DNA reads TGTGCCAGCAGTTTCAATTTCGGGGGACCTGAAGCTTTCTTT.

This clone appeared once. This sequence joins TRBV27 and TRBJ1-1; D is undetermined. The V end lost 3 bases, the J end lost 4 bases, and 12 bases lay between the germline ends. This CDR3 has 14 amino acids. CDR1 MNHEY and CDR2 SMNVEV come from the germline V gene (reference sequence). The CDR3 nucleotides are TGTGCCAGCAGTTTCGCAAGATATCGCACTGAAGCTTTCTTT. The encoded protein is CASSFARYRTEAFF.

The V and J genes are TRBV6-5 and TRBJ2-3, with 8 bases that match TRBD2. V gave up 2 bases and J gave up 2 bases; unmatched junction bases: 6. The germline V gene encodes CDR1 MNHEY and CDR2 SVGAGI. The CDR3 totals 16 residues. The CDR3 protein is CASSYETAGATDTQYF. The CDR3 nucleotides read TGTGCCAGCAGTTACGAAACAGCGGGGGCCACAGATACGCAGTATTTT.